This T cell receptor (beta chain) was retrieved from a study of T cells in Graves' hyperthyroidism and ophthalmopathy. Researchers amplified the TCR beta CDR3 regions from RNA transcripts. Initially, a first-round RT-PCR of the TCR CDR3 employed the HTBI primer set. TCRdb analysed the multiplex PCR reads with MiXCR anew, one entry per CDR3 protein. The sample has fewer than 300,000 distinct CDR3 sequences, approximately 16% seen once. This clonotype was seen ten or more times. The V end lost 1 base, the J end lost 2 bases, and 6 bases lay between the germline ends. This CDR3 spans 13 amino acids. Germline loops: CDR1 SGDLS, CDR2 YYNGEE. Clinical symptoms, serum thyroxine, TRAb, thyroid ultrasound and orbital computed tomography informed diagnoses.

This chain connects TRBV9 to TRBJ1-2, with D possibly matching TRBD1 (6 bases). Source material: blood. The sequence came from a woman in her fifties or sixties with Graves' hyperthyroidism that later progressed to Graves' ophthalmopathy. CDR3 nucleotides: TGTGCCAGCAGCGTAACAGGGAACTATGGCTACACCTTC. Encoded protein: CASSVTGNYGYTF.